The entry below describes one T cell receptor (beta chain). The antigen is undetermined. At one boundary the junction diverges from the germline segment, which might be a read error. The source of the sample is a study of CD4 T cells in relation to SARS-CoV-2 and coronaviruses. Study-wide results and caveats: According to naive versus memory sequencing, detected responses are memory recall, not newly primed.

Profiling relied on immunoSEQ multiplex PCR, and the TCRdb table lists in-frame clones only, not all of them. The sample lists roughly 68,000 clones, 90% to 95% occurring once. The unexposed donors gave CD4+ T cells in about 2011-2018, prior to COVID-19. Germline CDR1 reads SSHAT; CDR2 reads FNYEAQ (reference sequence). This CDR3 has 13 amino acids. The sequencing sample was made of naive CD4+ T cells from PBMCs. Subset here: naive CD4+ T cells isolated by negative enrichment. The TCR comes from a human donor in good health. The chain uses TRBV7-7 and TRBJ2-1; 10 bases map to TRBD2. The CDR3 region has the DNA TGTGCTAGCAGCCGCGGACTAGCGGATGAGCAGTTCTTC. Translated, it gives CASSRGLADEQFF.